The 25 T cell receptor beta chains reported below all come from one sample, sequenced in a study of T cell clonality in common variable immunodeficiency. Study-level points and caveats: Reportedly, TCR beta sequences from common variable immunodeficiency showed fewer deletions and N-nucleotide insertions.

The method was immunoSEQ multiplex PCR; TCRdb's version includes in-frame clones alone and lacks a portion of them. The sample presents about 28,000 clones, none singletons. These receptors' targets are unknown. Source material: peripheral blood mononuclear cells. The origin of the receptors is a human donor with common variable immunodeficiency.

This clone was detected ten times or more. The read ends 3 residues before the CDR3 terminus; that terminus is restored from the germline J gene. V gene TRBV5-6 combines with J gene TRBJ2-7; D gene ambiguous. CDR1 is SGHDT, CDR2 YYEEEE, per germline. V dropped 3 bases and J dropped 6 bases, with 16 bases sitting between them. The CDR3 runs to 14 residues. The CDR3 loop reads CASSSGAGDGEQYF. CDR3 DNA (partial): TGTGCCAGCAGCTCCGGAGCAGGAGATGGCGAG. Using reference TRBV5-6 and TRBJ2-7 for the parts outside the CDR3, the full variable domain is DAGVTQSPTHLIKTRGQQVTLRCSPKSGHDTVSWYQQALGQGPQFIFQYYEEEERQRGNFPDRFSGHQFPNYSSELNVNALLLGDSALYLCASSSGAGDGEQYFGPGTRLTVT.

For this clone: Sequencing ends 3 residues short of the CDR3 end; the germline J gene provides the rest. This chain uses TRBV7-3 with TRBJ2-2; D unresolved. CDR3 length: 13 amino acids. The germline V gene encodes CDR1 SGHTA and CDR2 FQGTGA. Trimming removed 4 bases at V and 2 bases at J, with 5 bases between. CDR3 DNA (partial): TGTGCCAGCAGCTCAAGCAACACCGGGGAG. Its translation: CASSSSNTGE. The whole CDR3 reads CASSSSNTGELFF.

This clone was detected ten times or more. Read sequence stops 3 residues before the CDR3 end, and the germline J gene provides the missing end. The chain is built from TRBV20-1 and TRBJ2-7; a possible D gene is TRBD1 (5 bases). The germline gives CDR1 DFQATT, CDR2 SNEGSKA (reference sequence). The V and J ends lost 2 bases and 2 bases respectively, with 10 bases between them. This CDR3 comprises 13 residues. CDR3 bases read: TGCAGTGCTAGAACCCCAGGGACCTACGAG. It translates to CSARTPGTYE. In full, the CDR3 reads CSARTPGTYEQYF.

This clone was counted at least ten times. Coverage ceases 3 residues before the CDR3 finishes, and the germline J gene fills in the end. The rearrangement links TRBV15 to TRBJ1-3; D gene unclear. Looked up from germline, CDR1 is LNHNV and CDR2 is YYDKDF (reference sequence). The CDR3 totals 13 residues. V lost 5 bases to trimming and J lost 6 bases, with 11 bases between them. The CDR3 sequence is CATSGLPINTIYF. CDR3 bases read: TGTGCCACCAGCGGGCTTCCCATAAACACC.

This clone was detected a few times. The read ends 3 residues early relative to the CDR3; the germline J gene fills the gap. This chain links TRBV18 with TRBJ1-2, with TRBD1 as a possible D gene (5 bases). V was clipped by 5 bases and J by 2 bases, with 18 bases between them. Looked up from germline, CDR1 is KGHSH and CDR2 is LQKENI. CDR3 length: 16 residues. The CDR3 reads CASSSSQGLWNYGYTF. The sequenced part of the CDR3 DNA is TGTGCCAGCTCATCAAGCCAGGGTTTATGGAACTATGGC. Drawing the rest from reference TRBV18 and TRBJ1-2, the complete variable domain is NAGVMQNPRHLVRRRGQEARLRCSPMKGHSHVYWYRQLPEEGLKFMVYLQKENIIDESGMPKERFSAEFPKEGPSILRIQQVVRGDSAAYFCASSSSQGLWNYGYTFGSGTRLTVV.

CDR3 DNA (partial): TGTGCCAGCAGCACTGGACAGGGATTGGATGAG. Translated: CASSTGQGLDE. The entire CDR3 is CASSTGQGLDEQFF. This chain links TRBV7-3 with TRBJ2-1; 8 bases match TRBD1. The CDR3 is cut off 3 residues early in the read; its end comes from the germline J gene. V gave up 5 bases and J gave up 8 bases; unmatched junction bases: 8. The CDR3 is 14 amino acids. Germline CDR1 SGHTA, CDR2 FQGTGA.

In this sample, this clone turned up many times. Coverage ceases 3 residues before the CDR3 finishes, and the germline J gene fills in the end. J is TRBJ2-5 and V is TRBV5-1; 9 bases are a match to TRBD2. Losses at the gene ends were 7 bases for V and 2 bases for J; bases not matched to a gene: 9. The CDR3 is 15 amino acids. In germline, CDR1 is SGHRS, CDR2 YFSETQ. The CDR3 region is CASVRGAGGQETQYF. The sequenced part of the CDR3 DNA is TGCGCCAGCGTCAGGGGGGCGGGGGGGCAAGAGACC.

CDR3 DNA, as far as it was read: TGTGCCAGTAGTATAGGAGGGGTAAATGAG. This encodes CASSIGGVNE. The CDR3, in full, reads CASSIGGVNEQFF. This chain links TRBV19 with TRBJ2-1; D may match TRBD1 or TRBD2 (5 bases each). The read stops 3 residues short of the end of the CDR3; the missing end is completed from the germline J gene. Germline CDR1 is LNHDA and CDR2 is SQIVND (reference sequence). Trimming stripped 1 base from V and 7 bases from J, with 8 bases between. The CDR3 runs 13 residues.

There are a few counts of this clone. The read terminates 3 residues before the CDR3 end, so the remaining end is supplied by the germline J gene. The gene calls are TRBV2 and TRBJ1-2; a possible D gene is TRBD1 (5 bases). CDR1 and CDR2 from the germline V gene are SNHLY and FYNNEI. With 7 bases removed from V and 3 bases from J, the gap between germline ends came to 9 bases. CDR3 length: 12 amino acids. CDR3 sequence: CASTRVDYGYTF. The covered CDR3 bases are TGTGCCAGCACCAGGGTAGACTATGGC.

Details on this clone: The sequenced fragment ends 3 residues before the CDR3 boundary, so the rest is inferred from the germline J gene. V and J are TRBV20-1 and TRBJ1-1; 8 nucleotides align to TRBD1. V lost 3 bases to trimming and J lost 0 bases; unmatched junction nucleotides: 9. This CDR3 is built from 16 residues. The germline CDR1 and CDR2 sequences are DFQATT and SNEGSKA (reference sequence). The CDR3 is CSAREAVRGLNTEAFF. Incomplete CDR3 DNA: TGCAGTGCTAGGGAAGCCGTCAGGGGGCTGAACACTGAA.

As to this clone: Read coverage stops 3 residues before the CDR3 terminus; the germline J gene supplies the remainder. The chain recombines TRBV7-6 with TRBJ1-2, with D possibly matching TRBD1 (6 bases). Germline CDR1 SGHVS, CDR2 FNYEAQ. The CDR3 loop spans 14 amino acids. The CDR3 loop is CASSPQGQSGGYTF. The covered CDR3 bases are TGTGCCAGCAGCCCCCAGGGGCAGAGTGGAGGC.

This clone appeared many times. CDR3 sequence: CASSITGGYQPQHF. CDR3 DNA (partial): TGTGCCAGTAGTATCACAGGGGGCTATCAGCCC. The genes are TRBV19 and TRBJ1-5, with 9 nucleotides matching TRBD1. The CDR3 is cut off 3 residues early in the read; its end comes from the germline J gene. V lost 3 bases and J lost 5; bases outside the gene matches: 2. The germline V gene has CDR1 LNHDA and CDR2 SQIVND (reference sequence). This CDR3 comprises 14 residues. The whole variable domain, remainder taken from reference TRBV19 and TRBJ1-5, is DGGITQSPKYLFRKEGQNVTLSCEQNLNHDAMYWYRQDPGQGLRLIYYSQIVNDFQKGDIAEGYSVSREKKESFPLTVTSAQKNPTAFYLCASSITGGYQPQHFGDGTRLSIL.

The CDR3 is CASSPPGQRVSGANVLTF. The DNA read from the CDR3 is TGTGCCAGCTCACCACCGGGACAGAGGGTCTCTGGGGCCAACGTC. J is TRBJ2-6 and V is TRBV18, with 7 bases that match TRBD1. The CDR3 end lies 3 residues beyond the end of the read and is filled in from the germline J gene. The germline V gene has CDR1 KGHSH and CDR2 LQKENI. CDR3 length equals 18 residues. V dropped 0 bases and J dropped 0; count of bases not matched to a gene: 5.

This clone appeared many times. The read ends 3 residues shy of where the CDR3 ends; the end is completed using the germline J gene. V and J are TRBV2 and TRBJ1-2; 8 nucleotides agree with TRBD1. J lost 4 bases, V lost 6 bases, and 1 base had no gene match. The germline V gene encodes CDR1 SNHLY and CDR2 FYNNEI. The CDR3 has 12 amino acids. The CDR3 DNA, read in part, is TGTGCCAGCAGCGGACAGGGCTATGGC. This codes for CASSGQGYG. The full CDR3 sequence reads CASSGQGYGYTF.

This clone was observed a few times. The sequenced fragment ends 3 residues before the CDR3 boundary, so the rest is inferred from the germline J gene. This sequence joins TRBV5-4 and TRBJ2-5, with 8 nucleotides matching TRBD1. Germline CDR1 reads SGHNT; CDR2 reads YYREEE (reference sequence). Trimming cost V 3 bases and J 4 bases; bases outside gene matches: 5. This CDR3 is 14 amino acids long. CDR3 bases read: TGTGCCAGCAGCTCCGGACAGGGTGTAGAGACC. Translation: CASSSGQGVET. The whole CDR3 is CASSSGQGVETQYF.

This clone was detected many times. The read ends 3 residues early relative to the CDR3; the germline J gene fills the gap. The chain recombines TRBV5-1 with TRBJ1-1, with D perhaps matching TRBD1 (5 bases). Germline lookup yields CDR1 SGHRS and CDR2 YFSETQ. This CDR3 contains 11 residues. CDR3 bases read: TGCGCCAGCAGCTTGGGGGGGGGA. Translating it yields CASSLGGG. The complete CDR3 sequence is CASSLGGGAFF.

This clone was seen only a few times. The read finishes 3 residues shy of the CDR3 end, and the germline J gene is used to complete it. This chain uses TRBV7-9 with TRBJ2-7; 12 bases fit TRBD2. V dropped 5 bases and J dropped 6; count of bases not matched to a gene: 5. Looked up from germline, CDR1 is SEHNR and CDR2 is FQNEAQ (reference sequence). This CDR3 comprises 14 residues. The CDR3 sequence: CASSKLAGGVEQYF. The CDR3 DNA, read in part, is TGTGCCAGCAGCAAACTAGCGGGGGGTGTCGAG.

A few counts support this clone. The CDR3 extends 3 residues past the end of the read, so its final part is completed from the germline J gene. The chain uses TRBV19 and TRBJ2-5; D may be TRBD1 (5 bases). The germline CDR1 and CDR2 sequences are LNHDA and SQIVND (reference sequence). V gave up 2 bases and J gave up 4 bases, with 5 bases separating them. This CDR3 has 12 amino acids. CDR3 amino acids: CASSIRGETQYF. The CDR3 DNA, read in part, is TGTGCCAGTAGTATAAGGGGAGAGACC.

Remarks on this clone: The CDR3 end falls 3 residues outside the read, so it is completed with the germline J gene. The chain carries TRBV7-2 and TRBJ1-4; no clear D gene. V shed 1 base and J shed 6 bases, with 9 bases lying between them. In germline, CDR1 is SGHTA, CDR2 FQGNSA. This CDR3 is built from 14 residues. The CDR3: CASSLGGSHEKLFF. CDR3 bases read: TGTGCCAGCAGCTTAGGAGGGTCCCATGAAAAA.

This clone was recorded at least ten times. The CDR3 end lies 3 residues beyond the end of the read and is filled in from the germline J gene. The chain has TRBV7-2 and TRBJ2-7; D not certain. Per germline, CDR1 SGHTA and CDR2 FQGNSA. Trimming removed 1 base at V and 1 base at J, with 8 bases between. The CDR3 runs to 14 residues. The sequenced part of the CDR3 DNA is TGTGCCAGCAGCTTAGAGCCCACTTCCTACGAG. It translates to CASSLEPTSYE. The full CDR3 reads CASSLEPTSYEQYF.

This clone appeared many times. CDR3 residues: CASSLAQRGSETQYF. CDR3 DNA, as far as it was read: TGTGCCAGCAGCTTGGCACAGAGAGGGTCGGAGACC. The chain uses TRBV5-4 and TRBJ2-5, with TRBD2 as a possible D gene (5 bases). The DNA ends 3 residues before the CDR3 does, and the rest of the CDR3 is filled in from the germline J gene. The CDR3 is 15 residues long. V lost 0 bases, J lost 5 bases, and 14 bases lay in between. Germline-derived CDR1 and CDR2 are SGHNT and YYREEE (reference sequence).

There are a few counts of this clone. This CDR3 is CASSVFQGAGETQYF. CDR3 DNA (partial): TGTGCCAGCAGTGTTTTTCAGGGGGCAGGAGAGACC. The chain has TRBV6-1 and TRBJ2-5; the match to TRBD1 covers 8 bases. The DNA ends 3 residues before the CDR3 does, and the rest of the CDR3 is filled in from the germline J gene. V lost 4 bases and J lost 4; bases outside the gene matches: 8. Per the germline V gene, CDR1 is MNHNS and CDR2 is SASEGT. This CDR3 is built from 15 residues.

As to this clone: The CDR3 end lies 3 residues beyond the end of the read and is filled in from the germline J gene. The J gene is TRBJ2-7, the V gene TRBV20-1; TRBD1 matches at 7 bases. The CDR3 is made up of 16 amino acids. Germline V gene sequence: CDR1 DFQATT, CDR2 SNEGSKA (reference sequence). With V trimmed by 6 bases and J by 2 bases, 16 bases remained unmatched. The part of the CDR3 DNA that was read is TGCAGTGCCACCGGGACAGACGTATATACCACCTACGAG. It is translated as CSATGTDVYTTYE. The whole CDR3 sequence is CSATGTDVYTTYEQYF.

This clone showed up just a few times. The CDR3 goes on 3 residues after the read ends, and that part is filled in from the germline J gene. The chain uses TRBV7-2 and TRBJ2-5; the D gene is possibly TRBD1 (5 bases). V lost 3 bases and J 5 bases, leaving 16 bases between the germline ends. This CDR3 comprises 15 residues. Germline V CDR1 and CDR2: SGHTA, FQGNSA. CDR3 residues: CASSFSRGLGETQYF. Partial CDR3 DNA: TGTGCCAGCAGCTTTTCTAGGGGCTTGGGCGAGACC.

This clone was found a few times. The read ends 3 residues early relative to the CDR3; the germline J gene fills the gap. The chain employs TRBV18 and TRBJ2-7, with TRBD2 matching 11 bases. Trimming took 5 bases from V and 2 from J; bases not matched to a gene: 5. The CDR3 consists of 15 residues. CDR1 is KGHSH and CDR2 is LQKENI in the germline V gene. CDR3 DNA, as far as it was read: TGTGCCAGCTCAAAACTAGCGGGGGCACCCTACGAG. Protein: CASSKLAGAPYE. The whole CDR3 protein reads CASSKLAGAPYEQYF.